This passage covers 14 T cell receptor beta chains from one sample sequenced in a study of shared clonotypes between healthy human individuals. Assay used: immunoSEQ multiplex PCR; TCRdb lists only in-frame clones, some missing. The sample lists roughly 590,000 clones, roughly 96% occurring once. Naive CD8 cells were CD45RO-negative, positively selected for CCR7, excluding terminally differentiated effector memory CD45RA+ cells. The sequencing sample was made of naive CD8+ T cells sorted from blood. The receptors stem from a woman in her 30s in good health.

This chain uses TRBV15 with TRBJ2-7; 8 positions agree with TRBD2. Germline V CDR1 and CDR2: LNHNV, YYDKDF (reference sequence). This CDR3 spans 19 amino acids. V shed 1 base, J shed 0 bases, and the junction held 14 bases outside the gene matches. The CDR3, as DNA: TGTGCCACCAGCAGAGTGAGCGGGCTAGGCGGGAGGCACTCCTACGAGCAGTACTTC. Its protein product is CATSRVSGLGGRHSYEQYF.

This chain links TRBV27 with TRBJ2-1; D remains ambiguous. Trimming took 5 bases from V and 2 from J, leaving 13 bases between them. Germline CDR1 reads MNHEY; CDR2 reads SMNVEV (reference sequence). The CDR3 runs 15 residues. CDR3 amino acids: CASSLYLRTYNEQFF. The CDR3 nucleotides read TGTGCCAGCAGTCTCTACCTCCGGACCTACAATGAGCAGTTCTTC.

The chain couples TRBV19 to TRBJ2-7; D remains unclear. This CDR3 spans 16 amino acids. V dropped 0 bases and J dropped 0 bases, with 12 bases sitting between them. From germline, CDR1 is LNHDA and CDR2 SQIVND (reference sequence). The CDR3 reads CASSIDPGPNSYEQYF. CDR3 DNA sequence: TGTGCCAGTAGTATAGATCCGGGCCCTAACTCCTACGAGCAGTACTTC.

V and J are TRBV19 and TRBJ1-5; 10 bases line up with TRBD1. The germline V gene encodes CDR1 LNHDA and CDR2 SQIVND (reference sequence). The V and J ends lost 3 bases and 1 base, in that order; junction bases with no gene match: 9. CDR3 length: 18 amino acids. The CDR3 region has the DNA TGTGCCAGTAGTATTTGGGGACAGGGGAAAGAAAGCAATCAGCCCCAGCATTTT. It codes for CASSIWGQGKESNQPQHF.

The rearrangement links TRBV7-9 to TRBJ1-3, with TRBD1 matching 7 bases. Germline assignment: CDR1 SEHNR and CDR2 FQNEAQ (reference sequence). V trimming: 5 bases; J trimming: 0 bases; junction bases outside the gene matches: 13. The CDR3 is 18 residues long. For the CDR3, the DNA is TGTGCCAGCAGCACGAGTCTACAGGGGTTTCACTCTGGAAACACCATATATTTT. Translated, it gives CASSTSLQGFHSGNTIYF.

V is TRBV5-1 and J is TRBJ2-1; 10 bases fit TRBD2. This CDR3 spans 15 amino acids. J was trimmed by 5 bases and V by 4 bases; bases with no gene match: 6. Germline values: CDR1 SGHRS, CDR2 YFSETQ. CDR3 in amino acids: CASSTLAGDDNEQFF. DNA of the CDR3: TGCGCCAGCAGCACTCTAGCGGGAGACGACAATGAGCAGTTCTTC.

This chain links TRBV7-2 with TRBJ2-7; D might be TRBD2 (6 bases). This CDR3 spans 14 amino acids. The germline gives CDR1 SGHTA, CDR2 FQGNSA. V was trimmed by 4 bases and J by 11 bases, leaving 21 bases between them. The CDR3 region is CASSSILADFVEYF. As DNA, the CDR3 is TGTGCCAGCAGCTCTATACTAGCAGACTTCGTTGAGTACTTC.

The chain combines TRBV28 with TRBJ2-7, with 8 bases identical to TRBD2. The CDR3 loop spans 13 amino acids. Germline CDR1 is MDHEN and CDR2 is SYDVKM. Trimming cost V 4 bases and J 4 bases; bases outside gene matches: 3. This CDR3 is CASSSAGGYEQYF. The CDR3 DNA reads TGTGCCAGCAGTTCCGCGGGGGGATACGAGCAGTACTTC. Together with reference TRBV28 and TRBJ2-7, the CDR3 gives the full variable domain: DVKVTQSSRYLVKRTGEKVFLECVQDMDHENMFWYRQDPGLGLRLIYFSYDVKMKEKGDIPEGYSVSREKKERFSLILESASTNQTSMYLCASSSAGGYEQYFGPGTRLTVT.

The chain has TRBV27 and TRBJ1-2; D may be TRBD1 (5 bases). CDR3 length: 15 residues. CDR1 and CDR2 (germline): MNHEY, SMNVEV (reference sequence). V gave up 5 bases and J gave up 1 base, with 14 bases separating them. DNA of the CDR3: TGTGCCAGCAGTGTGGGACGGCTAAATAACTATGGCTACACCTTC. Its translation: CASSVGRLNNYGYTF.

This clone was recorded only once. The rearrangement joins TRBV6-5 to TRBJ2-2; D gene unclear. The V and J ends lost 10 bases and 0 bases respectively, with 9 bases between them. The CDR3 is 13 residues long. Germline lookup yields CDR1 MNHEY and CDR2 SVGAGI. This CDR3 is CATGPSNTGELFF. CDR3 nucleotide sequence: TGTGCCACCGGACCCTCGAACACCGGGGAGCTGTTTTTT.

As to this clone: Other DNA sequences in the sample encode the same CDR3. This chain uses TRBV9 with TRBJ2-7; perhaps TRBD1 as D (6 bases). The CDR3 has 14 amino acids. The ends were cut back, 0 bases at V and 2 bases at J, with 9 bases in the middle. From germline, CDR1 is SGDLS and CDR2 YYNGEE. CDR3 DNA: TGTGCCAGCAGCGTAGGAGGGGGAACCTACGAGCAGTACTTC. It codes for CASSVGGGTYEQYF.

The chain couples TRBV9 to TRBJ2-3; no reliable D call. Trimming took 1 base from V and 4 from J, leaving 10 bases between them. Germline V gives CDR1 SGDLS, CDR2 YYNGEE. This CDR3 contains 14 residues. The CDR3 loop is CASSVSTEADTQYF. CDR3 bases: TGTGCCAGCAGCGTAAGCACCGAGGCAGATACGCAGTATTTT.

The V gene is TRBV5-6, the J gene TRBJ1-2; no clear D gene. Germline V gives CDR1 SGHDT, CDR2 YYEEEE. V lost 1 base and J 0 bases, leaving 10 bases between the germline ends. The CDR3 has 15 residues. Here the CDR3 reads CASSLLEEANYGYTF. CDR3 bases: TGTGCCAGCAGCTTGCTGGAGGAGGCTAACTATGGCTACACCTTC. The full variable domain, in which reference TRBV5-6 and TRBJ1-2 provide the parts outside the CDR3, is DAGVTQSPTHLIKTRGQQVTLRCSPKSGHDTVSWYQQALGQGPQFIFQYYEEEERQRGNFPDRFSGHQFPNYSSELNVNALLLGDSALYLCASSLLEEANYGYTFGSGTRLTVV.

The CDR3 spells CASSFIRNQPQHF. The CDR3 DNA sequence: TGTGCCAGCAGTTTCATCCGCAATCAGCCCCAGCATTTT. The V and J genes are TRBV28 and TRBJ1-5; D is uncertain. Germline CDR1 reads MDHEN; CDR2 reads SYDVKM. Trimming cost V 3 bases and J 2 bases, with 5 bases left between them. CDR3 length: 13 amino acids.